The rows below give T cell receptor beta chains drawn from one sample of a study of early T cells in non-severe SARS-CoV-2 infection. From the 5' RACE reads, TCRdb called clonotypes with MiXCR, one entry per CDR3 protein. This table holds 30,000 to 40,000 distinct CDR3 sequences, approximately 6% found once. The sample here was whole blood, taken at baseline. Receptors originate from an adult who was a healthcare worker with PCR-confirmed SARS-CoV-2 infection or an uninfected control (not recorded which). The CDR3 runs from the conserved cysteine through the conserved F or W. D genes are given only for firm matches. Clone size, where shown, is once, few, many, or a class for clones that have expanded.

J gene | clone size | CDR3 length | V gene | D gene | CDR3 DNA | CDR3 protein
TRBJ1-4 | many | 16 | TRBV2 | TRBD1 | TGTGCCCTGTCTGGGACAGGGCATTCTGGCGGTGAAAAACTGTTTTTT | CALSGTGHSGGEKLFF
TRBJ2-7 | many | 14 | TRBV7-2 | - | TGTGCCAGCAGCTTAGGGGGACAAAACTACGAGCAGTACTTC | CASSLGGQNYEQYF
TRBJ2-1 | many | 14 | TRBV2 | TRBD2 | TGTGCCAGCACCCGGACTAGCGGAATCAATGAGCAGTTCTTC | CASTRTSGINEQFF
TRBJ2-3 | many | 14 | TRBV20-1 | - | TGCAGTGCTAGAGACGGGAGACACGGGAGTACGCAGTATTTT | CSARDGRHGSTQYF
TRBJ1-4 | many | 15 | TRBV11-2 | - | TGTGCCAGCAGCGTTTGGGACGCTCCTAATGAAAAACTGTTTTTT | CASSVWDAPNEKLFF
TRBJ1-3 | many | 14 | TRBV9 | TRBD1 | TGTGCCAGCAGCGGACAGGGCTCTGGAAACACCATATATTTT | CASSGQGSGNTIYF
TRBJ2-1 | many | 15 | TRBV18 | - | TGTGCCAGCTCACCACCGAACCGCGGGGCTGATGAGCAGTTCTTC | CASSPPNRGADEQFF
TRBJ1-5 | many | 15 | TRBV29-1 | - | TGCAGCGTTGAAGACTCGACCGCGCCAGGTCAGCCCCAGCATTTT | CSVEDSTAPGQPQHF
TRBJ1-1 | - | 14 | TRBV7-2 | - | TGTGCCAGCAGCCTCCAAGTGACGCTCACTGAAGCTTTCTTT | CASSLQVTLTEAFF
TRBJ2-3 | many | 14 | TRBV30 | TRBD2 | TGTGCCTGGACTAGCGGGAGAGGCACAGATACGCAGTATTTT | CAWTSGRGTDTQYF
TRBJ1-5 | many | 15 | TRBV2 | - | TGTGCCAGCATGGGGCAGCTGAATGGCAATCAGCCCCAGCATTTT | CASMGQLNGNQPQHF
TRBJ2-7 | many | 11 | TRBV6-5 | TRBD2 | TGTGCCAGCAGTAACGGGGGACTAAGGTACTTC | CASSNGGLRYF
TRBJ2-3 | many | 16 | TRBV27 | - | TGTGCCAGCAGGCCCAGGGTATCCCCCAATGCAGATACGCAGTATTTT | CASRPRVSPNADTQYF
TRBJ2-4 | few | 17 | TRBV20-1 | TRBD2 | TGCAGTGCCACTCGTTTGCAGGAGGGAGGGACCAAAAACATTCAGTACTTC | CSATRLQEGGTKNIQYF
TRBJ1-1 | few | 16 | TRBV13 | - | TGTGCCAGCAGGCGTCAGGGTAGCGCCCTGAACACTGAAGCTTTCTTT | CASRRQGSALNTEAFF
TRBJ1-2 | many | 13 | TRBV12-3/TRBV12-4 | TRBD1 | TGTGCCAGCAACCGACAGGGATTGCATGGCTACACCTTC | CASNRQGLHGYTF
TRBJ2-4 | few | 12 | TRBV6-5 | - | TGTGCCAGCAGTTACTCGGGTGGCATTCAGTACTTC | CASSYSGGIQYF
TRBJ2-4 | many | 15 | TRBV7-6 | - | TGTGCCAGCAGCATGGGGGCAGGAGCCGTTAACATTCAGTACTTC | CASSMGAGAVNIQYF
TRBJ1-5 | few | 17 | TRBV4-3 | - | TGCGCCAGCAGCCAAGAGGCAGGGAGGGAATATAATCAGCCCCAGCATTTT | CASSQEAGREYNQPQHF
TRBJ2-1 | many | 16 | TRBV20-1 | - | TGCAGTGCTAGAGATCTAAGCGCTACCTCCTACAATGAGCAGTTCTTC | CSARDLSATSYNEQFF
TRBJ1-2 | many | 13 | TRBV28 | TRBD1 | TGTGCCAGCAGCTTCACAGGGGGCCGTGGCTACACCTTC | CASSFTGGRGYTF
TRBJ2-1 | many | 14 | TRBV19 | TRBD2 | TGTGCCAGTAGTATGGCTTGGGGGGGCAATGAGCAGTTCTTC | CASSMAWGGNEQFF
TRBJ2-1 | many | 15 | TRBV20-1 | TRBD2 | TGCAGTGCTATTTGGACTAGCGGGGTGGGCGATGAGCAGTTCTTC | CSAIWTSGVGDEQFF
TRBJ1-4 | - | 15 | TRBV5-6 | TRBD1 | TGTGCCAGCAGCCCAGGGGGCAGGGCTAATGAAAAACTGTTTTTT | CASSPGGRANEKLFF